The 7 T cell receptor beta chains given below trace back to one sample, sequenced in a study of blood T cell repertoires in COVID-19. Sequencing was performed with immunoSEQ multiplex PCR; in TCRdb, only in-frame clones are kept and a portion is missing. Counted here are over 250,000 clones, 90% occurring once; the ten biggest clones make up 0.95% to 1.2%. The sample taken for sequencing was PBMCs or T cells enriched from blood (not recorded which). The receptors were gathered from a woman in her thirties who had recovered from COVID-19.

The chain is built from TRBV11-2 and TRBJ1-5; 7 bases map to TRBD1. With V trimmed by 5 bases and J by 1 base, 5 bases remained unmatched. CDR1 SGHAT and CDR2 FQNNGV come from the germline V gene. The CDR3 consists of 15 residues. The CDR3 region is CASSLQGISNQPQHF. Written as DNA, the CDR3 is TGTGCCAGCAGCCTACAGGGGATCAGCAATCAGCCCCAGCATTTT.

As to this clone: Other DNA sequences from this sample encode an identical CDR3 as well. This chain connects TRBV28 to TRBJ2-7; the match to TRBD1 covers 8 bases. The CDR3 loop spans 13 amino acids. Germline loops: CDR1 MDHEN, CDR2 SYDVKM. V was clipped by 4 bases and J by 4 bases; unmatched bases: 3. CDR3 loop: CASSSGQGYEQYF. The CDR3 DNA reads TGTGCCAGCAGTTCTGGACAGGGTTACGAGCAGTACTTC.

This clone was detected many times. The chain links TRBV19 to TRBJ2-3, with TRBD2 as a possible D gene (6 bases). Germline V gives CDR1 LNHDA, CDR2 SQIVND (reference sequence). The CDR3 runs to 14 residues. V was clipped by 8 bases and J by 0 bases, with 12 bases between them. For the CDR3, the DNA is TGTGCCAGTTCGGGAGAGCGTAGCACAGATACGCAGTATTTT. Its protein product is CASSGERSTDTQYF.

The genes are TRBV28 and TRBJ2-7; 7 bases are a match to TRBD2. Losses at the gene ends were 8 bases for V and 3 bases for J; bases not matched to a gene: 13. CDR3 length: 15 residues. CDR1 is MDHEN and CDR2 is SYDVKM in the germline V gene. As DNA, the CDR3 is TGTGCCAGCGGGTCCGAAGGCGGGAGAATCTACGAGCAGTACTTC. Encoded protein: CASGSEGGRIYEQYF. Full variable domain (remainder filled in from reference TRBV28 and TRBJ2-7): DVKVTQSSRYLVKRTGEKVFLECVQDMDHENMFWYRQDPGLGLRLIYFSYDVKMKEKGDIPEGYSVSREKKERFSLILESASTNQTSMYLCASGSEGGRIYEQYFGPGTRLTVT.

This clone was detected only once. The rearrangement joins TRBV9 to TRBJ2-7; D may be TRBD1 (6 bases). V was trimmed by 0 bases and J by 1 base, leaving 11 bases between them. This CDR3 is built from 15 residues. Looked up from germline, CDR1 is SGDLS and CDR2 is YYNGEE. CDR3 amino acids: CASSVGQGLSYEQYF. As DNA, the CDR3 is TGTGCCAGCAGCGTAGGGCAGGGGCTTTCCTACGAGCAGTACTTC.

The genes are TRBV7-3 and TRBJ1-3, with 8 bases aligning to TRBD1. Germline V gene sequence: CDR1 SGHTA, CDR2 FQGTGA. The CDR3 has 13 residues. The ends lost 6 bases at V and 8 bases at J; junction bases unmatched: 6. The CDR3 is CASSRTGRDTIYF. CDR3 coding DNA: TGTGCCAGCAGTCGGACAGGGCGGGACACCATATATTTT.

The V and J genes are TRBV2 and TRBJ2-7; 9 bases fit TRBD2. The CDR3 loop spans 16 amino acids. V dropped 2 bases and J dropped 5; count of bases not matched to a gene: 10. Germline values: CDR1 SNHLY, CDR2 FYNNEI. Written as DNA, the CDR3 is TGTGCCAGCAGTGAACGGGCTAGCGGGGCCGGGGACGAGCAGTACTTC. Its protein product is CASSERASGAGDEQYF.